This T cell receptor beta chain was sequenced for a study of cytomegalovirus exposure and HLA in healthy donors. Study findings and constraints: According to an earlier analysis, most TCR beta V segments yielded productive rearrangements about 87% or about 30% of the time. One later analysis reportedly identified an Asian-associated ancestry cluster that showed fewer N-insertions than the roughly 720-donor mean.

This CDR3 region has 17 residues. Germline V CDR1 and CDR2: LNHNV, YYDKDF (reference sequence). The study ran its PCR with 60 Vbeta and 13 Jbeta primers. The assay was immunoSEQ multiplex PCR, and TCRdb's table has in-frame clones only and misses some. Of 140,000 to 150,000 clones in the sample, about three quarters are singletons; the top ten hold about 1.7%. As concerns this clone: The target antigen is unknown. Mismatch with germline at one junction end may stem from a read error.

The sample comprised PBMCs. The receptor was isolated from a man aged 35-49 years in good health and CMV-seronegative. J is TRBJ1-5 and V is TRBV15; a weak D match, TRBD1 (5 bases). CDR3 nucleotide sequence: TGTGCCACCAGCAGAGATCCTTTCGGTCCCGAGCGGGGGGACCTCGCCTTT. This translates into CATSRDPFGPERGDLAF.